Described below is a single T cell receptor (beta chain) sequence and its context. No antigen is known for it. The donors (healthy individuals) were bone marrow donors. This specimen comes from a study of cytomegalovirus exposure and HLA in healthy donors. Whole-study results and caveats: The listing of 160 or so TCR beta chains classed them as cytomegalovirus-associated. Later, an analysis found that common viral pathogens appeared to be linked with several of the most significant clusters. A likely sequencing artifact accounted for one observed cluster of highly shared sequence variants.

Primers: 60 Vbeta forward and 13 Jbeta reverse. Only in-frame clones appear in the TCRdb table, and some are missing; sequencing was by immunoSEQ multiplex PCR. The table has about 160,000 clones, 65% to 85% seen once. Per germline, CDR1 SGHNT and CDR2 YYREEE (reference sequence). The CDR3 length is 14 residues. The V end was cut by 4 bases, the J end by 4 bases, with 12 bases between. Material for sequencing was PBMCs. The rearrangement uses TRBV5-4 and TRBJ1-5; D ambiguous. This receptor was taken from a woman aged 40 to 49 in good health and CMV-seropositive. The CDR3 region has the DNA TGTGCCAGCAGCCAAGGAGGCAGTAATCAGCCCCAGCATTTT. It translates to CASSQGGSNQPQHF.